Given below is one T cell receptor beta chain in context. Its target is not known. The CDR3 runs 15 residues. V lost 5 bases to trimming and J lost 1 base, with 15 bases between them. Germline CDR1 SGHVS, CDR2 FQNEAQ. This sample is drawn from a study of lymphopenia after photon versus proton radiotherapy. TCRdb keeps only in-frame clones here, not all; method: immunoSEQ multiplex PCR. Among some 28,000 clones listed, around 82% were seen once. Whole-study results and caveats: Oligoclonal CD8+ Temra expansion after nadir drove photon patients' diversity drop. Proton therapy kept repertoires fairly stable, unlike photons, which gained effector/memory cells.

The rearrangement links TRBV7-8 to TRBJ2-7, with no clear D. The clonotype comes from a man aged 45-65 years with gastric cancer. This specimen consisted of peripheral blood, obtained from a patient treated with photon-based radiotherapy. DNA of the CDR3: TGTGCCAGCAGCCGTCAGCGCGAGGCTTCCTACGAGCAGTACTTC. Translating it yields CASSRQREASYEQYF.